This T cell receptor beta chain was captured by sequencing in a study of regulatory T cells in long-lasting Graves disease. Time point meaning: persistent/refractory GD, antithyroid drugs over 5 years with positive TRAb. RNA isolated from PBMCs was used to make the TCR library. Construction of the TCR beta libraries employed iRepertoire HTBI primers in conjunction with Arm-PCR of CDR3 regions. Each CDR3 protein is one row after TCRdb ran MiXCR on the multiplex PCR reads. The repertoire has about 470,000 distinct CDR3 sequences, under 25% of them found once; the top ten carry approximately 8%. V lost 7 bases, J lost 3 bases, and 10 bases lay in between. Germline values: CDR1 LNHDA, CDR2 SQIVND (reference sequence). The CDR3 contains 13 residues.

The clonotype was recovered from a female donor with Graves disease. The specimen comprised peripheral blood mononuclear cells (PBMCs), sampled when the disease was refractory, from a patient treated with antithyroid drugs. The chain couples TRBV19 to TRBJ2-1; a possible D gene is TRBD2 (6 bases). This CDR3 reads CASMGGNYNEQFF. CDR3 DNA: TGTGCCAGTATGGGCGGGAACTACAATGAGCAGTTCTTC.